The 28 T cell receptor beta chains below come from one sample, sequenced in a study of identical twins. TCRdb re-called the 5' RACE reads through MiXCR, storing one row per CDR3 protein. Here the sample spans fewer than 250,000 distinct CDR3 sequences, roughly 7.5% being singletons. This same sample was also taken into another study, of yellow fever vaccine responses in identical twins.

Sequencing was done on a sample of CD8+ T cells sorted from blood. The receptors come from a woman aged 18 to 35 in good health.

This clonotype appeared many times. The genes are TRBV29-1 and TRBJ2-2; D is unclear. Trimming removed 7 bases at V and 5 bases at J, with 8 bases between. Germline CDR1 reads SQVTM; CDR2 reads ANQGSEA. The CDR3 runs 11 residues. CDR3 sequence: CSGLSTGELFF. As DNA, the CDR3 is TGCAGCGGTTTATCGACCGGGGAGCTGTTTTTT.

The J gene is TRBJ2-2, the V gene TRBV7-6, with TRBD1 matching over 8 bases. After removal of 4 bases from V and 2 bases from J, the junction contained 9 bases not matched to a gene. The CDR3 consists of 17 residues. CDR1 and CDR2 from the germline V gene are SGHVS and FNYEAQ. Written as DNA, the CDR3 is TGTGCCAGCAGCTCTGAAGGAGGACAGGGCAACACCGGGGAGCTGTTTTTT. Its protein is CASSSEGGQGNTGELFF.

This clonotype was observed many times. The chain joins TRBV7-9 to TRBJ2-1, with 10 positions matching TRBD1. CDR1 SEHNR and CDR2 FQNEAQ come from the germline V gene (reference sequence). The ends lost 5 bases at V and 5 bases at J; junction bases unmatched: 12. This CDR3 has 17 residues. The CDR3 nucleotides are TGTGCCAGCAGCAGAGAACGCGGGACAGGGGATAACAATGAGCAGTTCTTC. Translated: CASSRERGTGDNNEQFF.

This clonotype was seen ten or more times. This CDR3 reads CASSQLRAYNEQFF. CDR3 DNA sequence: TGTGCCAGCAGCCAACTTAGGGCCTACAATGAGCAGTTCTTC. The chain links TRBV12-3 or TRBV12-4 to TRBJ2-1; D is unclear. The CDR3 spans 14 residues. Trimming stripped 6 bases from V and 2 bases from J, with 11 bases between.

Here the CDR3 reads CASSLLPGGLDNEQFF. CDR3 DNA: TGTGCCAGCAGCTTGCTCCCGGGGGGCCTCGACAATGAGCAGTTCTTC. V usage is TRBV5-6 and J usage is TRBJ2-1; the D gene is possibly TRBD2 (7 bases). CDR3 length: 16 amino acids. Germline CDR1 and CDR2: SGHDT and YYEEEE. V was clipped by 1 base and J by 5 bases, with 16 bases between them.

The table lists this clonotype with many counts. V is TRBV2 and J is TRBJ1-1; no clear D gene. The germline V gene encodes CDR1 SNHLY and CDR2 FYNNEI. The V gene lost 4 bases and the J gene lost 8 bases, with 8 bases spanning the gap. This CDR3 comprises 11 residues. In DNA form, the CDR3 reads TGTGCCAGCAGTGTGGTGACAGAAGCTTTCTTT. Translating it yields CASSVVTEAFF.

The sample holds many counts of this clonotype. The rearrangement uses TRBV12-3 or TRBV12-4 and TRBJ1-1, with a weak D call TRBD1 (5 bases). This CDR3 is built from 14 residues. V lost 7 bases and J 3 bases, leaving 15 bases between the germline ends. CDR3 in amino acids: CASTLPGEDTEAFF. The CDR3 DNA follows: TGTGCCAGCACTCTTCCGGGGGAGGACACTGAAGCTTTCTTT.

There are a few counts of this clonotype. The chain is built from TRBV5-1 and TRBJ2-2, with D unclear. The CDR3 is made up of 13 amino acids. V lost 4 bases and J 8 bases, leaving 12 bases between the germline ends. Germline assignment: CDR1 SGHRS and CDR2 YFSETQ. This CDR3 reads CASSLTALGELFF. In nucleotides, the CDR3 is TGCGCCAGCAGCCTAACAGCTTTAGGGGAGCTGTTTTTT. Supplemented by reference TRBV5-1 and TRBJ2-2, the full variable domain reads KAGVTQTPRYLIKTRGQQVTLSCSPISGHRSVSWYQQTPGQGLQFLFEYFSETQRNKGNFPGRFSGRQFSNSRSEMNVSTLELGDSALYLCASSLTALGELFFGEGSRLTVL.

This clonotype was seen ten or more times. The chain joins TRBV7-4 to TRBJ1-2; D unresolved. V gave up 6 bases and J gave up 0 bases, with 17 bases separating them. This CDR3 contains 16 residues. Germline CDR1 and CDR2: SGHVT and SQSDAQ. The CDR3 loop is CASRPKRPGANYGYTF. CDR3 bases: TGTGCCAGCAGACCCAAAAGACCGGGCGCTAACTATGGCTACACCTTC.

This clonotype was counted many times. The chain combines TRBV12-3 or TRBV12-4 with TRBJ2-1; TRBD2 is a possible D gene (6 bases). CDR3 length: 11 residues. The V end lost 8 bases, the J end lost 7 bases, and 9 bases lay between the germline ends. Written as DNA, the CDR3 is TGTGCCAGCGAGGAGGGGAATGAGCAGTTCTTC. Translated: CASEEGNEQFF.

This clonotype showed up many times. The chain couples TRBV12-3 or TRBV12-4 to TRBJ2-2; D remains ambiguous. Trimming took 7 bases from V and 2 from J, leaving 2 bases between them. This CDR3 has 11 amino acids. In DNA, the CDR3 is TGTGCCAGCACTAACACCGGGGAGCTGTTTTTT. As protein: CASTNTGELFF.

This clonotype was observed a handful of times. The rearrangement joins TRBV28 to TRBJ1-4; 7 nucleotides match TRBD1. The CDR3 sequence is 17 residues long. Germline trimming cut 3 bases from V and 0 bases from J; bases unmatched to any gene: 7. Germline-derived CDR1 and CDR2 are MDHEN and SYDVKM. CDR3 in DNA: TGTGCCAGCAGTTTGCCGACAGGGTCTTCAACTAATGAAAAACTGTTTTTT. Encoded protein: CASSLPTGSSTNEKLFF.

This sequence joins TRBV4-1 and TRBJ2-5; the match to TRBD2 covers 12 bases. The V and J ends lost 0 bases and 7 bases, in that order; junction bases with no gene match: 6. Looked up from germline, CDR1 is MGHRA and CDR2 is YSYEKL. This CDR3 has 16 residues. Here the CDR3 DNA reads TGCGCCAGCAGCCAAGATCCTAGCGGGAGGGATGGGACCCAGTACTTC. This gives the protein CASSQDPSGRDGTQYF.

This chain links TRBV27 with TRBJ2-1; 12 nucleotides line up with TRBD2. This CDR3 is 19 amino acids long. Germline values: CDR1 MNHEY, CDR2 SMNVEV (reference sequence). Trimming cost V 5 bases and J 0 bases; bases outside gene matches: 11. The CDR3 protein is CASSTRLAGARSSYNEQFF. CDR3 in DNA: TGTGCCAGCAGTACCCGACTAGCGGGAGCGCGGAGCTCCTACAATGAGCAGTTCTTC.

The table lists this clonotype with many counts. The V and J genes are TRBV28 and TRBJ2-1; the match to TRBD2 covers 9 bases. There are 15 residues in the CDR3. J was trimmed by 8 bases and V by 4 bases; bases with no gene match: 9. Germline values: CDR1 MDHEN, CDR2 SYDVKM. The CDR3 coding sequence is TGTGCCAGCAGTTCTCTAGCGGGAATAGACGATGAGCAGTTCTTC. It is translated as CASSSLAGIDDEQFF.

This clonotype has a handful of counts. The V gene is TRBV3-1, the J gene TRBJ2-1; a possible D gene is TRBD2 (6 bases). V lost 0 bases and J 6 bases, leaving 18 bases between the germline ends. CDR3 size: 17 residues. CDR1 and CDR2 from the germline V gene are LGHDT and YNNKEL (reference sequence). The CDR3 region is CASSQERRETRGNEQFF. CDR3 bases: TGTGCCAGCAGCCAAGAGAGAAGGGAGACTAGGGGCAATGAGCAGTTCTTC.

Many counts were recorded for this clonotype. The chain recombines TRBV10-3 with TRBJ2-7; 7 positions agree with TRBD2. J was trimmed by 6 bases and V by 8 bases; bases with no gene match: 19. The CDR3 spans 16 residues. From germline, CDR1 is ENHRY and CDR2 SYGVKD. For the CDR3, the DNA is TGTGCCATCGGTCTTGATTGGGGGAGGGCCGGGTCCGAGCAGTACTTC. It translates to CAIGLDWGRAGSEQYF.

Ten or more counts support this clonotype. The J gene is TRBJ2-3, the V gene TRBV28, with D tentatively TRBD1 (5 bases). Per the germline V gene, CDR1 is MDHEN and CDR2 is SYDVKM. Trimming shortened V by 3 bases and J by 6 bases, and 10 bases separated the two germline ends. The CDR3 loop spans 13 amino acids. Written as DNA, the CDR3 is TGTGCCAGCAGTTTCAGGGTCTCCGATACGCAGTATTTT. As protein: CASSFRVSDTQYF. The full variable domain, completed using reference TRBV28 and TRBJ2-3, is DVKVTQSSRYLVKRTGEKVFLECVQDMDHENMFWYRQDPGLGLRLIYFSYDVKMKEKGDIPEGYSVSREKKERFSLILESASTNQTSMYLCASSFRVSDTQYFGPGTRLTVL.

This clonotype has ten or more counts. CDR3 sequence (DNA): TGTGCCAGCAGCTCCAGACAGGGGGATCTAGAGACCCAGTACTTC. It encodes CASSSRQGDLETQYF. V and J are TRBV7-9 and TRBJ2-5; 9 nucleotides line up with TRBD1. CDR3 size: 15 residues. The V and J ends lost 4 bases and 4 bases, in that order; junction bases with no gene match: 7. Germline-derived CDR1 and CDR2 are SEHNR and FQNEAQ (reference sequence).

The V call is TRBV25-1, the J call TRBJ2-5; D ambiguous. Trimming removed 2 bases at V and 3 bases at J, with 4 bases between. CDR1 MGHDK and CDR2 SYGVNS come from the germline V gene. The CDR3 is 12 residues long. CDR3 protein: CASSEGEETQYF. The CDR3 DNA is TGTGCCAGCAGTGAAGGGGAAGAGACCCAGTACTTC.

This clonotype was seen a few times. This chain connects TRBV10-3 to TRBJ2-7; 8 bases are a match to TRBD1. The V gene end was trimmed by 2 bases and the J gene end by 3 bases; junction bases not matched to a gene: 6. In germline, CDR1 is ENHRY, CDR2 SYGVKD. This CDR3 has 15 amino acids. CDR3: CAISEGTGSIYEQYV. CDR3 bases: TGTGCCATCAGTGAGGGGACAGGTTCGATCTACGAGCAGTACGTC.

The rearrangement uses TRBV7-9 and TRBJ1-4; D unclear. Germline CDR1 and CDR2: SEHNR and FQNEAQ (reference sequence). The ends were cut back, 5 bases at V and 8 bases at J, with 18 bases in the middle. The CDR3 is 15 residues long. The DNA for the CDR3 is TGTGCCAGCAGCCCCCCCCAGAGTAATCGAGAAAAACTGTTTTTT. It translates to CASSPPQSNREKLFF.

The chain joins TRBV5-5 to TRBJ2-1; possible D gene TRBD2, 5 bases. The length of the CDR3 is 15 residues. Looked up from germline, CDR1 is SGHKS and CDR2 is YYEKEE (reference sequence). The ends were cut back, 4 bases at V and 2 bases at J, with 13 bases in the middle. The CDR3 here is CASSPVTGTYNEQFF. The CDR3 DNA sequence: TGTGCCAGCAGCCCCGTTACGGGGACCTACAATGAGCAGTTCTTC.

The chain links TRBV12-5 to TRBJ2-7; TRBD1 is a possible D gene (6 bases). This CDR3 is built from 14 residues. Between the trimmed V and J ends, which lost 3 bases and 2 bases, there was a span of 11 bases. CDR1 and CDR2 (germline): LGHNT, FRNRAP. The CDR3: CASGFRDITYEQYF. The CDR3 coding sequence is TGTGCTAGTGGTTTCCGGGACATTACCTACGAGCAGTACTTC.

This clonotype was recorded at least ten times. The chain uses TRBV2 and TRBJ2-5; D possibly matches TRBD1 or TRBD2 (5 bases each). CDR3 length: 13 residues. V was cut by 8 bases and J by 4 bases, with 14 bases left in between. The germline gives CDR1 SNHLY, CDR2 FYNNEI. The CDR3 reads CASPPGTVETQYF. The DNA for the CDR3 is TGTGCCAGCCCTCCGGGGACGGTAGAGACCCAGTACTTC.

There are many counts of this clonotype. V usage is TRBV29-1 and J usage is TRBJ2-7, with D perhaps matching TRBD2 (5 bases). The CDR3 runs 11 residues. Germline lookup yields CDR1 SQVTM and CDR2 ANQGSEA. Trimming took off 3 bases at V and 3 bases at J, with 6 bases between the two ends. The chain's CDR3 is CSVEEDYEQYF. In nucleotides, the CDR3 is TGCAGCGTTGAGGAGGACTACGAGCAGTACTTC.

The CDR3 nucleotides read TGTGCCAGCAGCTTATCCCCCGCGGGGTACGAGCAGTACGTC. Translated: CASSLSPAGYEQYV. This chain uses TRBV11-2 with TRBJ2-7, with D perhaps matching TRBD2 (6 bases). Germline lookup yields CDR1 SGHAT and CDR2 FQNNGV. This CDR3 region has 14 residues. Trimming took 2 bases from V and 4 from J, leaving 12 bases between them.

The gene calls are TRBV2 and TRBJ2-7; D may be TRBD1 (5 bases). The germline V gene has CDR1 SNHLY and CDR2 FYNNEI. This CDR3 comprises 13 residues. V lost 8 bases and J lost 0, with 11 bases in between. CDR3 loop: CASGAVDSYEQYF. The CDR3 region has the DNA TGTGCCAGCGGGGCGGTAGACTCCTACGAGCAGTACTTC.